A selection of T cell receptor beta chains follows, all from one sample in a study of T cells in Graves' hyperthyroidism and ophthalmopathy. MiXCR was run by TCRdb on the multiplex PCR reads, yielding one entry per CDR3 protein. This table has fewer than 500,000 distinct CDR3 sequences, roughly 15% appearing once. The material sequenced was blood. These receptors originate from a woman aged 25 to 39 with Graves' ophthalmopathy. Each CDR3 is given with its conserved first and last residue. A D gene is named only where the DNA matches it firmly. A row's size may be missing; if present it is once, few, many or a size class.

clone_size d_call j_call v_call cdr3_aa cdr3_nt
- - TRBJ2-2 TRBV28 CASSFFLLGTGELFF TGTGCCAGCAGTTTTTTCCTCCTGGGGACCGGGGAGCTGTTTTTT
many - TRBJ1-2 TRBV7-9 CASSSQILDLVQEYGIYGYTF TGTGCCAGCAGCTCTCAAATTTTGGATCTTGTACAAGAATACGGAATCTATGGCTACACCTTC
many - TRBJ1-2 TRBV12-3/TRBV12-4 CASRSTGIYGYTF TGTGCCAGCAGGAGTACAGGGATCTATGGCTACACCTTC
many - TRBJ2-1 TRBV2 CASTGMAYNEQFF TGTGCCAGCACAGGGATGGCGTACAATGAGCAGTTCTTC
many TRBD1 TRBJ2-7 TRBV2 CASIGQGDHEQYF TGTGCCAGCATCGGGCAGGGGGACCACGAGCAGTACTTC
- TRBD1 TRBJ1-2 TRBV2 CASSPQGAPAYGYTF TGTGCCAGCAGCCCCCAGGGGGCTCCCGCGTATGGCTACACCTTC
many TRBD2 TRBJ2-3 TRBV11-1 CASSARGGDADTQYF TGTGCCAGCAGCGCCCGGGGGGGCGATGCAGATACGCAGTATTTT
many TRBD2 TRBJ2-7 TRBV20-1 CSAPSSSGGAFYEQYF TGCAGTGCTCCCTCCTCTAGCGGGGGGGCCTTCTACGAGCAGTACTTC
many - TRBJ2-3 TRBV7-2 CASRNLDTQYF TGTGCCAGCAGAAACCTAGATACGCAGTATTTT
many - TRBJ1-1 TRBV29-1 CSVETQVLSTEAFF TGCAGCGTTGAAACTCAAGTCCTAAGCACTGAAGCTTTCTTT
- TRBD2 TRBJ2-3 TRBV29-1 CSVNGLAGTTDTQYF TGCAGCGTTAATGGACTAGCGGGGACCACAGATACGCAGTATTTT
many - TRBJ2-1 TRBV3-1 CASSQDPRAGLQFF TGTGCCAGCAGCCAAGATCCCAGGGCGGGGCTGCAGTTCTTC
few TRBD2 TRBJ2-1 TRBV6-5 CASSYKSGGYQSYNEQFF TGTGCCAGCAGTTATAAGAGCGGGGGTTACCAATCCTACAATGAGCAGTTCTTC
once - TRBJ2-1 TRBV12-3/TRBV12-4 CASSSGAGNEQFF TGTGCCAGCAGTTCCGGGGCTGGCAATGAGCAGTTCTTC
few - TRBJ2-3 TRBV7-9 CASSDWSGLSDTQYF TGTGCCAGCAGCGACTGGTCAGGGTTGAGCGATACGCAGTATTTT
few - TRBJ1-5 TRBV19 CASSIVAQPQHF TGTGCCAGTAGTATAGTCGCTCAGCCCCAGCATTTT
- - TRBJ1-3 TRBV29-1 CSVSSRFSNTIYF TGCAGCGTTAGTTCCCGTTTCAGTAACACCATATATTTT
many - TRBJ1-4 TRBV7-9 CASSQHRVRSEKLFF TGTGCCAGCAGCCAACACAGGGTACGGAGTGAAAAACTGTTTTTT
many - TRBJ1-1 TRBV6-1 CASKKQLASTEAFF TGTGCCAGCAAAAAACAGCTAGCGAGCACTGAAGCTTTCTTT
many - TRBJ2-3 TRBV5-1 CASSPEASTDTQYF TGCGCCAGCAGCCCGGAGGCGAGCACAGATACGCAGTATTTT
- - TRBJ2-6 TRBV7-3 CASSLIGASGANVLTF TGTGCCAGCAGCTTAATCGGAGCCTCTGGGGCCAACGTCCTGACTTTC
few - TRBJ1-6 TRBV12-3/TRBV12-4 CASKYGGNSPPHF TGTGCCAGCAAGTACGGGGGAAATTCACCCCCCCACTTT
few - TRBJ1-1 TRBV7-9 CASSFTEMEAFF TGTGCCAGCAGCTTTACCGAAATGGAAGCTTTCTTT
many - TRBJ1-1 TRBV7-3 CASSSAGVEEAFF TGTGCCAGCAGCTCAGCTGGTGTGGAGGAAGCTTTCTTT
few - TRBJ2-7 TRBV10-2 CASMDSRRGRVSYEQYF TGCGCCAGCATGGATTCGAGGCGGGGAAGAGTCTCCTACGAGCAGTACTTC
- - TRBJ1-5 TRBV18 CASSPRTGGGSNQAQHF TGTGCCAGCTCACCAAGGACGGGGGGGGGTAGCAATCAGGCCCAGCATTTT
many TRBD1 TRBJ1-2 TRBV28 CASSPYDRGGYGYTF TGTGCCAGCAGTCCCTACGACAGGGGCGGCTATGGCTACACCTTC
many - TRBJ1-3 TRBV30 CAWSPGTTFFSGNTIYF TGTGCCTGGAGTCCCGGGACCACTTTTTTCTCTGGAAACACCATATATTTT
- - TRBJ1-2 TRBV25-1 CASSEYTGHGLYGYTF TGTGCCAGCAGTGAATATACCGGACACGGCCTCTATGGCTACACCTTC
many TRBD2 TRBJ2-7 TRBV20-1 CSATRSASGTYEQYF TGCAGTGCTACTCGTTCGGCTAGCGGAACCTACGAGCAGTACTTC
many TRBD1 TRBJ2-5 TRBV20-1 CSARDLHDRGLWVTQYF TGCAGTGCTAGAGATCTCCACGACAGGGGGCTATGGGTGACCCAGTACTTC
many - TRBJ2-3 TRBV5-1 CASSQPDGTDTQYF TGCGCCAGCAGCCAGCCCGACGGCACAGATACGCAGTATTTT
- TRBD1 TRBJ1-6 TRBV5-6 CASSVTGTGWGGSPLHF TGTGCCAGCAGCGTAACCGGGACAGGATGGGGAGGATCACCCCTCCACTTT
many - TRBJ2-1 TRBV7-9 CASSLHQNNEQFF TGTGCCAGCAGCTTACACCAAAACAATGAGCAGTTCTTC
many - TRBJ1-1 TRBV5-1 CASTLGVMNTEAFF TGCGCCAGCACCCTCGGGGTTATGAACACTGAAGCTTTCTTT
few TRBD2 TRBJ2-7 TRBV4-1 CASSSGTSGGYEQYF TGCGCCAGCAGCTCCGGGACTAGCGGGGGGTACGAGCAGTACTTC
- TRBD2 TRBJ2-3 TRBV14 CASSQDLAGGPGDTQYF TGTGCCAGCAGCCAAGATCTAGCGGGGGGGCCTGGAGATACGCAGTATTTT
many - TRBJ1-1 TRBV20-1 CSARDGPGYGNTEAFF TGCAGTGCTAGAGATGGCCCGGGGTACGGGAACACTGAAGCTTTCTTT
many - TRBJ1-5 TRBV7-2 CASSLGGLDSETQHF TGTGCCAGCAGCTTAGGTGGGCTAGATTCAGAGACCCAGCATTTT
many TRBD1 TRBJ1-1 TRBV3-1 CASSGYTGDTEAFF TGTGCCAGCAGCGGATACACAGGGGACACTGAAGCTTTCTTT
once - TRBJ2-2 TRBV24-1 CATSRLAGGGPGSCFF -